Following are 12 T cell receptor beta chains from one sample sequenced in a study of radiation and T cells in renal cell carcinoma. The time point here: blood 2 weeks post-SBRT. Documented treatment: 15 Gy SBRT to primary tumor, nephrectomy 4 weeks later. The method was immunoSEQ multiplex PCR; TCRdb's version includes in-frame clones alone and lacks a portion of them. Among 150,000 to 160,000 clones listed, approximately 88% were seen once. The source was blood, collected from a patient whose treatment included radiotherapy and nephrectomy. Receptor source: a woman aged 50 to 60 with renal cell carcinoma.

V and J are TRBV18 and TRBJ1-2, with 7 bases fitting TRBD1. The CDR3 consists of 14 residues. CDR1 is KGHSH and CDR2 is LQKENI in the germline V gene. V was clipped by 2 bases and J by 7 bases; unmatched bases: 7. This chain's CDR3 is CASSPDRVVVGYTF. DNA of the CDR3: TGTGCCAGCTCACCAGACAGGGTCGTGGTTGGCTACACCTTC. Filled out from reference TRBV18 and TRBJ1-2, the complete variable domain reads NAGVMQNPRHLVRRRGQEARLRCSPMKGHSHVYWYRQLPEEGLKFMVYLQKENIIDESGMPKERFSAEFPKEGPSILRIQQVVRGDSAAYFCASSPDRVVVGYTFGSGTRLTVV.

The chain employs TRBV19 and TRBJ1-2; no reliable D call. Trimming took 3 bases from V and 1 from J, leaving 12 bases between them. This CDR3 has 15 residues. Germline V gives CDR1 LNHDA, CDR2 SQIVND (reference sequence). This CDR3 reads CASSIRSSVNYGYTF. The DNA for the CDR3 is TGTGCCAGTAGTATTAGGAGCTCAGTTAACTATGGCTACACCTTC.

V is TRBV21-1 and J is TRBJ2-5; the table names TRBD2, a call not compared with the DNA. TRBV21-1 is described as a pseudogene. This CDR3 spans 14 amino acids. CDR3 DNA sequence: TGTGCCAGCAGCTCCCGGCCCCGGAGCCAGACCCAGTACTTC. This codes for CASSSRPRSQTQYF.

CDR3 nucleotide sequence: TGTGCCAGCAGCTTAAATAGAGCATGGGACACTGAAGCTTTCTTT. It specifies CASSLNRAWDTEAFF. V is TRBV13 and J is TRBJ1-1; D not resolved. Germline loops: CDR1 PRHDT, CDR2 FYEKMQ (reference sequence). This CDR3 spans 15 amino acids. The V gene lost 2 bases and the J gene lost 3 bases, with 13 bases spanning the gap.

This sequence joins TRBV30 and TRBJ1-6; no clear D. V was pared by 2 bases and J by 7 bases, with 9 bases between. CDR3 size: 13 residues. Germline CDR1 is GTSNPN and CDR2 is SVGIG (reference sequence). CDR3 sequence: CAWSSDWNSPLHF. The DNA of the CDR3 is TGTGCCTGGAGTTCAGATTGGAATTCACCCCTCCACTTT. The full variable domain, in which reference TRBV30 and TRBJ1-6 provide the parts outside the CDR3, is SQTIHQWPATLVQPVGSPLSLECTVEGTSNPNLYWYRQAAGRGLQLLFYSVGIGQISSEVPQNLSASRPQDRQFILSSKKLLLSDSGFYLCAWSSDWNSPLHFGNGTRLTVT.

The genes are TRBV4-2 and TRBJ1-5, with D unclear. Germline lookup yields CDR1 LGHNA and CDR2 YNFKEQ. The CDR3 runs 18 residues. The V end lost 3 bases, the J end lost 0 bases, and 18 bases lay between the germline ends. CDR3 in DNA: TGTGCCAGCAGCCAGGCCCTTGGAGCTTTAAGTAGCAATCAGCCCCAGCATTTT. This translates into CASSQALGALSSNQPQHF.

Written as DNA, the CDR3 is TGTGCCAGCAGTACAAGCAGCTATGGCTACACCTTC. It codes for CASSTSSYGYTF. The chain employs TRBV2 and TRBJ1-2; D call uncertain. CDR1 is SNHLY, CDR2 FYNNEI, per germline. Deletions cut 5 bases from V and 4 bases from J, with 8 bases between. This CDR3 is 12 amino acids long. Drawing the rest from reference TRBV2 and TRBJ1-2, the complete variable domain is EPEVTQTPSHQVTQMGQEVILRCVPISNHLYFYWYRQILGQKVEFLVSFYNNEISEKSEIFDDQFSVERPDGSNFTLKIRSTKLEDSAMYFCASSTSSYGYTFGSGTRLTVV.

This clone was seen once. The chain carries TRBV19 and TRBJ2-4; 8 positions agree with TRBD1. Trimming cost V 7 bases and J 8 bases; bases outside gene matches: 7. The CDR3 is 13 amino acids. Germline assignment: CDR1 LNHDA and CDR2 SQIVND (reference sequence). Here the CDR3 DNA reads TGTGCCAGTAACCAAGGACAGGGTTACATTCAGTACTTC. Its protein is CASNQGQGYIQYF.

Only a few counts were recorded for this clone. CDR3 sequence reads: CASSDPDSSTEAFF. DNA for the CDR3: TGTGCCAGCAGTGATCCGGACTCGAGCACTGAAGCTTTCTTT. The chain employs TRBV2 and TRBJ1-1; no reliable D call. The CDR3 spans 14 residues. Deletions cut 3 bases from V and 4 bases from J, with 12 bases between. CDR1 is SNHLY and CDR2 is FYNNEI in the germline V gene.

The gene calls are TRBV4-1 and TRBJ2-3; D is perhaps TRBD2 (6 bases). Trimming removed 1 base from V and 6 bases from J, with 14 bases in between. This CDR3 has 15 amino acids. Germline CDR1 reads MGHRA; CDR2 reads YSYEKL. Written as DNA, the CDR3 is TGCGCCAGCAGCCAAGGGGGACTGGCGCGGGATACGCAGTATTTT. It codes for CASSQGGLARDTQYF.

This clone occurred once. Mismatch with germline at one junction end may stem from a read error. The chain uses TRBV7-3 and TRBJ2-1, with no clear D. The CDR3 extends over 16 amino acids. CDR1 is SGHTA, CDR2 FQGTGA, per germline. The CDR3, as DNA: TGTGCCAGCAGCTTAACCCCGCGGTCCTCCCACAATGAGCAGTTCTTC. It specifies CASSLTPRSSHNEQFF.

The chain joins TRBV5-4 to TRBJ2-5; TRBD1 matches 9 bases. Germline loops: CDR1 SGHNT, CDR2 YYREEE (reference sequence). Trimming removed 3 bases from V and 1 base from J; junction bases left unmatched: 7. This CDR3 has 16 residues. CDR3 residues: CASSSDRGTVQETQYF. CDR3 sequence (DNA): TGTGCCAGCAGCTCTGACAGGGGGACGGTCCAAGAGACCCAGTACTTC. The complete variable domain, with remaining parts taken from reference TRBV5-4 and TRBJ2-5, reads ETGVTQSPTHLIKTRGQQVTLRCSSQSGHNTVSWYQQALGQGPQFIFQYYREEENGRGNFPPRFSGLQFPNYSSELNVNALELDDSALYLCASSSDRGTVQETQYFGPGTRLLVL.